The 10 T cell receptor beta chains in this list originate from one sample, sequenced in a study of T cells in Graves' hyperthyroidism and ophthalmopathy. Amplified regions were TCR beta CDR3 sequences from RNA transcripts. Primed by the HTBI set, a first-round RT-PCR was run on the TCR CDR3. One entry per CDR3 protein results from TCRdb running MiXCR on the multiplex PCR reads. The sample lists fewer than 40,000 distinct CDR3 sequences, 45% to 55% occurring once. The material sequenced was blood. All receptors come from a woman in her thirties or forties with Graves' ophthalmopathy.

V usage is TRBV10-3 and J usage is TRBJ2-3; the D gene is possibly TRBD2 (5 bases). This CDR3 spans 14 amino acids. Trimming took off 4 bases at V and 0 bases at J, with 8 bases between the two ends. Germline loops: CDR1 ENHRY, CDR2 SYGVKD. The CDR3 is CAISVGGSTDTQYF. The CDR3 bases are TGTGCCATCAGTGTCGGAGGTAGCACAGATACGCAGTATTTT.

This chain links TRBV5-1 with TRBJ2-5, with 11 bases lining up with TRBD2. The CDR3 extends over 15 amino acids. V was clipped by 4 bases and J by 3 bases; unmatched bases: 5. Germline V lookup: CDR1 SGHRS, CDR2 YFSETQ. As DNA, the CDR3 is TGCGCCAGCAGCCAAACTAGCGGGAGTGAAGAGACCCAGTACTTC. Its protein product is CASSQTSGSEETQYF. Supplemented by reference TRBV5-1 and TRBJ2-5, the full variable domain reads KAGVTQTPRYLIKTRGQQVTLSCSPISGHRSVSWYQQTPGQGLQFLFEYFSETQRNKGNFPGRFSGRQFSNSRSEMNVSTLELGDSALYLCASSQTSGSEETQYFGPGTRLLVL.

The rearrangement links TRBV6-5 to TRBJ2-1; 8 bases agree with TRBD2. Germline assignment: CDR1 MNHEY and CDR2 SVGAGI. Germline trimming cut 7 bases from V and 2 bases from J; bases unmatched to any gene: 4. This CDR3 comprises 14 residues. The CDR3 protein is CASTRSGTYNEQFF. In DNA, the CDR3 is TGTGCCAGCACTCGTAGCGGGACCTACAATGAGCAGTTCTTC.

The CDR3 protein is CSARRTGSGEQFF. In nucleotides, the CDR3 is TGCAGTGCTAGACGCACAGGGTCAGGTGAGCAGTTCTTC. The chain has TRBV20-1 and TRBJ2-1; possibly TRBD1 for D (6 bases). Between the trimmed V and J ends, which lost 2 bases and 9 bases, there was a span of 14 bases. The CDR3 runs 13 residues. CDR1 is DFQATT and CDR2 is SNEGSKA in the germline V gene (reference sequence).

DNA for the CDR3: TGCGCCAGCAGCCCAGGGGGGACTAGCGGGGTCGACGAGCAGTACTTC. The encoded protein is CASSPGGTSGVDEQYF. The chain carries TRBV10-1 and TRBJ2-7; 13 bases are shared with TRBD2. CDR1 is WNHNN, CDR2 SYGVQD, per germline (reference sequence). The CDR3 runs 16 residues. The V segment lost 6 bases and the J segment 5 bases; nucleotides outside the gene matches: 10.

By share of the sample, this clonotype is medium-sized. V and J are TRBV20-1 and TRBJ1-2; D gene unclear. The germline V gene encodes CDR1 DFQATT and CDR2 SNEGSKA (reference sequence). This CDR3 is built from 11 residues. Trimming left V 4 bases short and J 8 bases short, with 11 bases between. Here the CDR3 DNA reads TGCAGTGCTACGCCCGGGCCGGGCTACACCTTC. Its protein product is CSATPGPGYTF.

This clonotype was observed a single time. Mismatch with germline at one junction end may stem from a read error. The chain has TRBV10-3 and TRBJ2-6; D is uncertain. The CDR3 is made up of 12 amino acids. Germline values: CDR1 ENHRY, CDR2 SYGVKD. CDR3 in DNA: TGTGTCATCATAGGCACTTTAGGTACTGAAGCTTTC. This encodes CVIIGTLGTEAF.

This clonotype has at least ten counts. V and J are TRBV19 and TRBJ1-1; 8 bases fit TRBD1. V dropped 6 bases and J dropped 8; count of bases not matched to a gene: 5. CDR3 length: 12 residues. Looked up from germline, CDR1 is LNHDA and CDR2 is SQIVND (reference sequence). Here the CDR3 DNA reads TGTGCCAGTAGCCTACGGACAGGGGAAGCTTTCTTT. As protein: CASSLRTGEAFF.

The J gene is TRBJ2-5, the V gene TRBV27; 8 bases match TRBD1. CDR3 length equals 16 residues. V was clipped by 6 bases and J by 1 base; unmatched bases: 10. The germline V gene has CDR1 MNHEY and CDR2 SMNVEV (reference sequence). The CDR3 DNA reads as TGTGCCAGCAGACTGTCGCCCGGGACAGGCCAAGAGACCCAGTACTTC. Its translation: CASRLSPGTGQETQYF.

This clonotype was seen more than once but under ten times. A much larger clone lies a single base off, so this may be a read error. The chain couples TRBV6-4 to TRBJ2-2; 9 bases are shared with TRBD2. This CDR3 region has 17 residues. Germline CDR1 is MRHNA and CDR2 is SNTAGT. DNA of the CDR3: TGTGCCAGCAGTGACGGAGTTAGCGGGAGTCTCACCGGGGAGCTGTCTTTT. Translated: CASSDGVSGSLTGELSF.